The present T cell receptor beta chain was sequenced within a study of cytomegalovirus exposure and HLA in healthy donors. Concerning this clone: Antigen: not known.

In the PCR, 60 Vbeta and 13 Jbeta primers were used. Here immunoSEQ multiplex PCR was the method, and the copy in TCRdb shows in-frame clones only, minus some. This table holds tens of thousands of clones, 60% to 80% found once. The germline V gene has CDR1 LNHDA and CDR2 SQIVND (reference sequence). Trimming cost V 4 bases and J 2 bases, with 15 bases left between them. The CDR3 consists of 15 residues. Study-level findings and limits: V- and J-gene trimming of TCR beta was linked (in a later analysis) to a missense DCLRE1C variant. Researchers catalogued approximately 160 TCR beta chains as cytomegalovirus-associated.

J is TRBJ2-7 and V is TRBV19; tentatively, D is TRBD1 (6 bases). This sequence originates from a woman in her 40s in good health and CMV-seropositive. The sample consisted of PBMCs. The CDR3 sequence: CASSKQGSFTYEQYF. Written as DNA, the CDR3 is TGTGCCAGTAGTAAACAGGGCTCCTTCACCTACGAGCAGTACTTC.